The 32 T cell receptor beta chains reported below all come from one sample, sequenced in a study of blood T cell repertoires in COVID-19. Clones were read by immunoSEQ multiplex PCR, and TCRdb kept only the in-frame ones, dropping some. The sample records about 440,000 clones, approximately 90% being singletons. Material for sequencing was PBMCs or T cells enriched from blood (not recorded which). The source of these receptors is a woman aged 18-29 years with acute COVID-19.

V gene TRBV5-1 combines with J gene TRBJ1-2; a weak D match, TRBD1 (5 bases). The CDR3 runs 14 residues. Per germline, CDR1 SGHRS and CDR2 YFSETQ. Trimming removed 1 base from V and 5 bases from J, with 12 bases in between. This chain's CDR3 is CASSLLQAGYGYTF. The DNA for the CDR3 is TGCGCCAGCAGCTTGCTGCAGGCAGGGTATGGCTACACCTTC.

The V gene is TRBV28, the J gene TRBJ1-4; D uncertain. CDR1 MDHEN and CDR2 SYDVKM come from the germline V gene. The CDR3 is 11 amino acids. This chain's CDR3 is CVTYSNEKLFF. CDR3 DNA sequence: TGTGTCACCTACAGTAACGAAAAACTGTTTTTT.

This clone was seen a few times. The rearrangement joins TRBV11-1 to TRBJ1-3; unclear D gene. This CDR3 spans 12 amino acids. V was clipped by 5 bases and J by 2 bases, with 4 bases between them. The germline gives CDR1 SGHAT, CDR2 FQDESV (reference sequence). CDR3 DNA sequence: TGTGCCAGCAGCCCAGCTGGAAACACCATATATTTT. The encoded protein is CASSPAGNTIYF.

The CDR3 here is CASQPGQVTYEQYF. DNA for the CDR3: TGTGCCAGCCAACCGGGACAGGTGACCTACGAGCAGTACTTC. The chain has TRBV6-5 and TRBJ2-7; 8 bases are shared with TRBD1. The CDR3 is 14 residues long. J gave up 2 bases and V 8 bases, and 8 bases lay outside the gene matches. CDR1 and CDR2 from the germline V gene are MNHEY and SVGAGI.

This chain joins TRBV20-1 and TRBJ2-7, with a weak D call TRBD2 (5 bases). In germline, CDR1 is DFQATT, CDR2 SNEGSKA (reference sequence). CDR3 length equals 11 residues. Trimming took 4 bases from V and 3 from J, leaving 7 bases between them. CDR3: CSATGNYEQYF. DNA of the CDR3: TGCAGTGCTACGGGGAACTACGAGCAGTACTTC.

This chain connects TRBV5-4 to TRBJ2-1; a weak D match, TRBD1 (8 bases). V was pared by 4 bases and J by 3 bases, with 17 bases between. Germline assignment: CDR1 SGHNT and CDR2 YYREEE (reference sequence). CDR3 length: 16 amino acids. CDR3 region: CASSRGDRRLYNEQFF. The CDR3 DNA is TGTGCCAGCAGCCGGGGGGACAGGAGACTCTACAATGAGCAGTTCTTC.

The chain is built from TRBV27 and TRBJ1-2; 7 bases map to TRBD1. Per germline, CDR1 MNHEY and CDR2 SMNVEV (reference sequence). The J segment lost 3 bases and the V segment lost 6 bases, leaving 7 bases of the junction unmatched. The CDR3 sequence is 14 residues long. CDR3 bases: TGTGCCAGCAGGGCTACAGGGGTCGACTATGGCTACACCTTC. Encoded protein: CASRATGVDYGYTF.

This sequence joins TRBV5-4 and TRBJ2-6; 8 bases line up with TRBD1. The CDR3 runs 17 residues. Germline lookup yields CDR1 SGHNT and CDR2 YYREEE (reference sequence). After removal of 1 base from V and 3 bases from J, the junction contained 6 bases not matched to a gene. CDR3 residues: CASSLFGQGLGANVLTF. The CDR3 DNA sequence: TGTGCCAGCAGCTTGTTTGGACAGGGACTTGGGGCCAACGTCCTGACTTTC.

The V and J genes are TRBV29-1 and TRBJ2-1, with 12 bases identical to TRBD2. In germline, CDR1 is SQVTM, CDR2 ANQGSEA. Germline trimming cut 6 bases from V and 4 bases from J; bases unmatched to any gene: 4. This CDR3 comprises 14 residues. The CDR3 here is CSVSGLAGYNEQFF. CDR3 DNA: TGCAGCGTGTCAGGACTAGCGGGGTACAATGAGCAGTTCTTC.

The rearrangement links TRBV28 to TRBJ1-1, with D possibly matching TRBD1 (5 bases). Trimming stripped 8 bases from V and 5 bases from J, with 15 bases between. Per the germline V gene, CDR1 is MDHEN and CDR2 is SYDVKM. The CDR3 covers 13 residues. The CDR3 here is CASCVRGRTEAFF. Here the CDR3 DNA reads TGTGCCAGCTGCGTAAGGGGCAGAACTGAAGCTTTCTTT.

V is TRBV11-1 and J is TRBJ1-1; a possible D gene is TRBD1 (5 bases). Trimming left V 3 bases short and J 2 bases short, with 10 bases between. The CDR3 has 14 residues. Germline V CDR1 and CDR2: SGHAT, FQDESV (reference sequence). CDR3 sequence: CASSFQDINTEAFF. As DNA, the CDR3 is TGTGCCAGCAGCTTTCAGGACATCAACACTGAAGCTTTCTTT.

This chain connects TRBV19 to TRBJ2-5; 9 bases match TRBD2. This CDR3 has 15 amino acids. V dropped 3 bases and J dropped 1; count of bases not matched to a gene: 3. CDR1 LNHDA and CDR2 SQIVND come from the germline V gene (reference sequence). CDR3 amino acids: CASSMSAGGQETQYF. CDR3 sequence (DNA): TGTGCCAGTAGTATGTCAGCGGGAGGCCAAGAGACCCAGTACTTC.

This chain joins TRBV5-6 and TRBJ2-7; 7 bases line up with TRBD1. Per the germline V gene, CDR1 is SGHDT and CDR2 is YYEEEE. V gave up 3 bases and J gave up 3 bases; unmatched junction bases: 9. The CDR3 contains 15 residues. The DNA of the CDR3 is TGTGCCAGCAGCTCCTCAGGGGGAAGACACTACGAGCAGTACTTC. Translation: CASSSSGGRHYEQYF.

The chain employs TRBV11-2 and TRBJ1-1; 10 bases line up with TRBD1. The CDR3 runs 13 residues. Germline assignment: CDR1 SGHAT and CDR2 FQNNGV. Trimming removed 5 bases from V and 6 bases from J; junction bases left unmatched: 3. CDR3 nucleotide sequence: TGTGCCAGCAGCCCGGACAGGGGGTCTGAAGCTTTCTTT. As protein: CASSPDRGSEAFF.

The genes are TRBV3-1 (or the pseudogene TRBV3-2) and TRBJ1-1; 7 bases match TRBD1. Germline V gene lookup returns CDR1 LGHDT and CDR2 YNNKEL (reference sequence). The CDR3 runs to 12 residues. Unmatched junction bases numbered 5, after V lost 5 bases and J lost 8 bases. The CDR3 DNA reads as TGTGCCAGCAGCGAGAGGGGGCCCGAAGCTTTCTTT. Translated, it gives CASSERGPEAFF.

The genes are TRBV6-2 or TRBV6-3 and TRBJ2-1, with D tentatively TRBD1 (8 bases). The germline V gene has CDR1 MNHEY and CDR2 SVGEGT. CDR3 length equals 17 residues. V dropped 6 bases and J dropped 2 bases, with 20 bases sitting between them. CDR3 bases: TGTGCCAGCAGCCACAGGGGGGGTCGGAGCGCCTACAATGAGCAGTTCTTC. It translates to CASSHRGGRSAYNEQFF.

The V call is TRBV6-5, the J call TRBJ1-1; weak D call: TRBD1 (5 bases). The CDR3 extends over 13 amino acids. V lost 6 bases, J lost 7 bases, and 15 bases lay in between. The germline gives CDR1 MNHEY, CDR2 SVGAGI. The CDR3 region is CASSLTDLLEAFF. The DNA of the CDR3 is TGTGCCAGCAGCCTGACAGATCTGCTTGAAGCTTTCTTT.

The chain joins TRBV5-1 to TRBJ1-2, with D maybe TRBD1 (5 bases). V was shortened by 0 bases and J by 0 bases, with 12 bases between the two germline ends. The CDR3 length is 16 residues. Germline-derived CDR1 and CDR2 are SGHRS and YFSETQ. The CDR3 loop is CASSLGGRSANYGYTF. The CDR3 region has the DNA TGCGCCAGCAGCTTGGGGGGCCGATCCGCTAACTATGGCTACACCTTC.

The CDR3 loop reads CASSSGLAFNEQFF. The CDR3 coding sequence is TGTGCCAGTTCCTCCGGGCTAGCGTTTAATGAGCAGTTCTTC. The V call is TRBV28, the J call TRBJ2-1, with D possibly TRBD2 on 6 matching bases. V was trimmed by 9 bases and J by 7 bases, leaving 19 bases between them. Germline lookup yields CDR1 MDHEN and CDR2 SYDVKM. The CDR3 contains 14 residues.

The DNA of the CDR3 is TGTGCCAGCAGTTTATACAGAAGCTCCTATAATTCACCCCTCCACTTT. Protein sequence: CASSLYRSSYNSPLHF. The chain combines TRBV27 with TRBJ1-6, with D uncertain. CDR3 length: 16 amino acids. V gave up 1 base and J gave up 0 bases, with 7 bases separating them. In germline, CDR1 is MNHEY, CDR2 SMNVEV (reference sequence).

The CDR3, as DNA: TGTGCCAGCATAGCGGGAGTGGGCACAGATACGCAGTATTTT. Its protein is CASIAGVGTDTQYF. V usage is TRBV11-2 and J usage is TRBJ2-3; 9 bases line up with TRBD2. Unmatched junction bases numbered 3, after V lost 7 bases and J lost 1 base. The CDR3 sequence is 14 residues long. Germline V CDR1 and CDR2: SGHAT, FQNNGV.

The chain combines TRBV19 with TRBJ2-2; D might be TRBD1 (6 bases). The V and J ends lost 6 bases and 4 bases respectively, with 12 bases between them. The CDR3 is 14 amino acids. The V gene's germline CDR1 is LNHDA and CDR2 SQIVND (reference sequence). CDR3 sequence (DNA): TGTGCCAGTAGGCCGGGACATTCCACCGGGGAGCTGTTTTTT. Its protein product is CASRPGHSTGELFF.

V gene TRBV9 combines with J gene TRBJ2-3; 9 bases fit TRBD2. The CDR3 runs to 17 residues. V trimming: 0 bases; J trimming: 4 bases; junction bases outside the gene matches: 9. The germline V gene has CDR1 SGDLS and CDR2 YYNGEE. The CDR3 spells CASSVGGRGGPADTQYF. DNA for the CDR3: TGTGCCAGCAGCGTAGGAGGGCGGGGGGGCCCAGCAGATACGCAGTATTTT.

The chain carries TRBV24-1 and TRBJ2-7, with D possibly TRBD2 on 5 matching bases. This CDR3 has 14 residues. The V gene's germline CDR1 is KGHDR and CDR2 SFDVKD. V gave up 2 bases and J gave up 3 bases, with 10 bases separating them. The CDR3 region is CATSDSSRGYEQYF. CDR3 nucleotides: TGTGCCACCAGTGATTCGTCCCGGGGCTACGAGCAGTACTTC.

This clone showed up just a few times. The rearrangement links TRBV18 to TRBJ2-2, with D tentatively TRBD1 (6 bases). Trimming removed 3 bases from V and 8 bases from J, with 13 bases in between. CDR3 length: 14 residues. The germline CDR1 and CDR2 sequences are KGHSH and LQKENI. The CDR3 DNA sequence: TGTGCCAGCTCACCCGGGACAAACCGGGGGGAGCTGTTTTTT. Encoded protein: CASSPGTNRGELFF.

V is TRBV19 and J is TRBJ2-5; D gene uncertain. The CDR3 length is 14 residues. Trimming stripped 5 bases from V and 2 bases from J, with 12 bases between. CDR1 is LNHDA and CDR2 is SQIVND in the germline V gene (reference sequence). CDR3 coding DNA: TGTGCCAGTAGTGAGGTTCTCAAGCAAGAGACCCAGTACTTC. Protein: CASSEVLKQETQYF.

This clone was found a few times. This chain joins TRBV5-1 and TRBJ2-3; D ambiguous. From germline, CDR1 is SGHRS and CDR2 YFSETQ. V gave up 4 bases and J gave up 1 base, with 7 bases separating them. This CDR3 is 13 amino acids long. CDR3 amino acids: CASSVGGTDTQYF. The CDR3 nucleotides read TGCGCCAGCAGCGTAGGAGGCACAGATACGCAGTATTTT.

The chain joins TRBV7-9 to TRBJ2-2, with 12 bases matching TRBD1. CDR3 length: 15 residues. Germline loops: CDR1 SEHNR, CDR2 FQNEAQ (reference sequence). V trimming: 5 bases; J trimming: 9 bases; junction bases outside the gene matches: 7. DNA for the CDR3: TGTGCCAGCAGCCCCACCGGGACAGGGGGCCGGGAGCTGTTTTTT. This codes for CASSPTGTGGRELFF.

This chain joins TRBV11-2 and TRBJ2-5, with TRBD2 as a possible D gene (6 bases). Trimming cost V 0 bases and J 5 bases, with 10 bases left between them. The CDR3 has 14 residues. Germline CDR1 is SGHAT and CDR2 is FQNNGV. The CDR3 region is CASSLETGDETQYF. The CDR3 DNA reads TGTGCCAGCAGCTTAGAGACGGGGGACGAGACCCAGTACTTC.

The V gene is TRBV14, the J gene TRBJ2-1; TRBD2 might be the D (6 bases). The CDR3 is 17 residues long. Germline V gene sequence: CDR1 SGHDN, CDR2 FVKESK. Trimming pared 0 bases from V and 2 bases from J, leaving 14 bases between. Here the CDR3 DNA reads TGTGCCAGCAGCCAAGATCCGTTTAGCGGCCCCTACAATGAGCAGTTCTTC. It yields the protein CASSQDPFSGPYNEQFF.

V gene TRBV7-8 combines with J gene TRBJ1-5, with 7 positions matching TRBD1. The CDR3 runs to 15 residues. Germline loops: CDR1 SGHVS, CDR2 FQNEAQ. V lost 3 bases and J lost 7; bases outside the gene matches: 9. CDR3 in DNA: TGTGCCAGCAGCTTTGTAGGGGGCGCGGGACAGCCCCAGCATTTT. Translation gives CASSFVGGAGQPQHF. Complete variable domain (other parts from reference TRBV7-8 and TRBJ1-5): GAGVSQSPRYKVAKRGQDVALRCDPISGHVSLFWYQQALGQGPEFLTYFQNEAQLDKSGLPSDRFFAERPEGSVSTLKIQRTQQEDSAVYLCASSFVGGAGQPQHFGDGTRLSIL.

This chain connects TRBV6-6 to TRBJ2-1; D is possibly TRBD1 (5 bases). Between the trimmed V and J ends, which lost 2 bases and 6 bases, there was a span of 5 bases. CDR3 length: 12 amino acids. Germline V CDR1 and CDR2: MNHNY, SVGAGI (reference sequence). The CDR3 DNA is TGTGCCAGCAGTTACAGGGGCAATGAGCAGTTCTTC. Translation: CASSYRGNEQFF.